These 25 T cell receptor delta chains were all obtained from the same sample, sequenced in a study of γδ T cells in repeated Plasmodium falciparum infection. TCRdb used CATT to re-call clones from the multiplex PCR reads. The repertoire consists of 80,000 to 95,000 delta-chain clones, with approximately 1.4% occurring once and the leading ten covering under 10%. Gammadelta T cells were flow-sorted from PBMC into Vgamma9/Vdelta2+ and Vdelta2-negative populations for bulk analysis. The specimen sequenced was gamma-delta T cells from blood. These TCRs come from a pool of human donors (malaria-infected and uninfected, not separated).

Comments on this clone: A far larger clone differs by one base, so this is likely a read error. Additional DNA sequences in this sample encode the identical CDR3. This rearrangement joins TRDV2 to TRDJ3; 7 bases agree with TRDD3. As TCRdb names no J gene, one was assigned here on the basis of a DNA match to germline. The CDR3 loop spans 21 amino acids. Germline-derived CDR1 and CDR2 are GEAIGNYY and EKD. The CDR3, as DNA: TGTGCCTGTGACAAAGTAGCTCCCGGGGGATCTAGCTCCTGGGATACCCGACAGATGTTTTTC. Its protein product is CACDKVAPGGSSSWDTRQMFF.

This clone has more than one count but fewer than ten. TCRdb's protein, taken from a much larger clone, differs from this DNA's translation at residue 4, likely owing to a read error; the protein displayed comes from the DNA. This chain connects TRDV2 to TRDJ1, with D possibly being TRDD2 (5 bases). The CDR3 spans 15 residues. In germline, CDR1 is GEAIGNYY, CDR2 EKD. V was trimmed by 4 bases and J by 3 bases, leaving 17 bases between them. The CDR3 reads CACEPLLLRADKLIF. The CDR3 DNA reads TGTGCCTGTGAACCTCTACTCCTAAGGGCCGATAAACTCATCTTT.

Regarding this clone: The protein recorded in TCRdb matches a much larger clone and deviates from this DNA's translation at residue 6, suggesting a read error; the protein here is obtained by translating the DNA. The chain joins TRDV1 to TRDJ1; the D is unclear. V shed 1 base and J shed 3 bases, with 9 bases lying between them. This CDR3 is 14 amino acids long. From germline, CDR1 is TSWWSYY and CDR2 QGS. The CDR3 reads CALGEPIGSDKLIF. CDR3 DNA: TGTGCTCTTGGGGAACCCATCGGGTCCGATAAACTCATCTTT.

On this clone itself: The protein held in TCRdb is that of a much larger clone and does not match this DNA's translation at residue 11, likely because of a read error; the protein shown is translated from the DNA. J is TRDJ1 and V is TRDV2; 12 nucleotides agree with TRDD3. The CDR3 is made up of 16 amino acids. CDR1 is GEAIGNYY, CDR2 EKD, per germline. The J segment lost 3 bases and the V segment lost 1 base, leaving 5 bases of the junction unmatched. CDR3 region: CACDTRSGGYADKLIF. The CDR3 DNA reads TGTGCCTGTGACACTCGGTCTGGGGGATACGCCGATAAACTCATCTTT.

This clone appeared a few times. Only one base separates this from a far larger clonotype, so it likely reflects a read error. This sample also contains other DNA sequences that code for the same CDR3. The genes are TRDV1 and TRDJ1, with D perhaps being TRDD2 or TRDD3 (5 bases each). CDR1 TSWWSYY and CDR2 QGS come from the germline V gene. The CDR3 spans 21 residues. Trimming cost V 3 bases and J 0 bases, with 29 bases left between them. CDR3 in DNA: TGTGCTCTTGGGGAGCTAGAGGAAGTGCCCATGCCCTACTGGTACACCGATAAACTCATCTTT. Translated: CALGELEEVPMPYWYTDKLIF.

Notes on this clone: Since a far larger clone is one base different, this is likely a read error. Other DNA sequences from this sample encode an identical CDR3 as well. The V and J genes are TRDV1 and TRDJ1; 12 bases fit TRDD3. No J segment appears in TCRdb, so it was assigned here by matching the sequence to germline. The CDR3 has 22 residues. Per the germline V gene, CDR1 is TSWWSYY and CDR2 is QGS. The CDR3 protein is CALGELQILWRTGGYLTDKLIF. DNA of the CDR3: TGTGCCCTTGGGGAACTTCAGATCCTATGGAGAACTGGGGGATACCTTACCGATAAACTCATCTTT.

This clone was counted between two and nine times. The protein that TCRdb holds for this DNA derives from a much larger clone and differs from the translated DNA at residue 12, which likely indicates a read error; the protein shown here is translated from the DNA. The V gene is TRDV2, the J gene TRDJ1, with 7 bases fitting TRDD3. The length of the CDR3 is 20 residues. Trimming took 2 bases from V and 2 from J; bases not matched to a gene: 22. Germline V lookup: CDR1 GEAIGNYY, CDR2 EKD. CDR3 loop: CACDKLGGGLGYTPTDKLIF. For the CDR3, the DNA is TGTGCCTGTGACAAACTAGGCGGCGGACTGGGGTATACCCCTACCGATAAACTCATCTTT.

This clone was seen ten or more times. The TCRdb protein comes from a much larger clone and disagrees with this DNA's translation at residue 6, likely due to a read error; the protein given here is derived from the DNA. The V call is TRDV2, the J call TRDJ1; D is ambiguous. The V gene's germline CDR1 is GEAIGNYY and CDR2 EKD. The ends were cut back, 0 bases at V and 0 bases at J, with 16 bases in the middle. This CDR3 region has 17 residues. The CDR3 nucleotides read TGTGCCTGTGACACCATCGATAAAGGTACACACACCGATAAACTCATCTTT. This translates into CACDTIDKGTHTDKLIF.

A word on this clone: The TCRdb protein, from a much larger clone, departs from this DNA's translation at residue 12, likely by read error; the protein shown derives from the DNA. The V gene corresponds to TRDV1; no J gene was called; the table's D call TRDD3 went unverified against the DNA. CDR3 length: 14 residues. CDR1 is TSWWSYY, CDR2 QGS, per germline. CDR3 DNA: TGTGCTCTTGGGGTCCAGGTACTGGGGGAAAAACCCATCTTT. Protein product: CALGVQVLGEKPIF.

This clone was found a few times. TCRdb's listed protein matches a much larger clone and diverges from this DNA's translation at residue 9, likely through a read error; the protein shown comes from the DNA. This sequence joins TRDV1 and TRDJ1; TRDD3 aligns across 9 bases. Losses at the gene ends were 6 bases for V and 0 bases for J; bases not matched to a gene: 17. Germline V gives CDR1 TSWWSYY, CDR2 QGS. The CDR3 has 19 residues. The CDR3 region has the DNA TGTGCTCTTGGCTACTTCTGGGGGATGCGGGGGGAGTACACCGATAAACTCATCTTT. The encoded protein is CALGYFWGMRGEYTDKLIF.

This clone was found a few times. A single base is all that separates this from a far larger clone, so a read error is likely. The same CDR3 can be traced to other DNA sequences in this sample. The V gene call reads TRDV1; no J gene was called; the listed D gene, TRDD3, was not tested against the DNA. The CDR3 runs to 15 residues. CDR1 is TSWWSYY, CDR2 QGS, per germline. CDR3 DNA sequence: TGTGCTCTTGGGGAACTACCCTTCTGCCCCGATAAGCTCATCTTT. Its translation: CALGELPFCPDKLIF.

This clone was counted a few times. With a far larger clone one base away, a read error is the likely cause. The same CDR3 is also encoded by other DNA sequences in this sample. The chain recombines TRDV1 with TRDJ1; D perhaps matches TRDD3 (5 bases). The CDR3 covers 12 residues. From germline, CDR1 is TSWWSYY and CDR2 QGS. The CDR3: CALGEMGYKLIF. For the CDR3, the DNA is TGTGCCCTTGGGGAGATGGGGTATAAACTCATCTTT.

This clone was counted between two and nine times. With only one base between it and a far larger clone, this is likely a read error. The same CDR3 can be traced to other DNA sequences in this sample. V and J are TRDV1 and TRDJ1, with 9 positions matching TRDD3. TCRdb carries no J gene annotation; the J gene was assigned here by matching the DNA with germline. The CDR3 spans 15 residues. CDR1 is TSWWSYY and CDR2 is QGS in the germline V gene. The CDR3 region has the DNA TGTGCTCTTTCCTGGGGATACGGTGGCGCCGACAAACTCATCTTT. Its translation is CALSWGYGGADKLIF.

This clone was detected ten times or more. The chain combines TRDV1 with TRDJ1; 7 bases are shared with TRDD3. This CDR3 comprises 22 residues. The V gene's germline CDR1 is TSWWSYY and CDR2 QGS. With 1 base clipped from V and 0 bases from J, the junction kept 23 bases outside the gene matches. CDR3 sequence reads: CALGERPRTGESETEYTDKLIF. CDR3 nucleotides: TGTGCTCTTGGGGAACGCCCTCGTACTGGGGAGTCGGAGACGGAGTACACCGATAAACTCATCTTT.

There are a few counts of this clone. A far bigger clonotype differs at one base, so this is likely a read error. The sample has other DNA sequences that encode this CDR3 too. The V and J genes are TRDV2 and TRDJ2; D remains ambiguous. TCRdb supplies no J gene; here it was assigned by aligning the nucleotide sequence to germline. The CDR3 loop spans 18 amino acids. CDR1 and CDR2 from the germline V gene are GEAIGNYY and EKD. V lost 0 bases and J lost 8, with 24 bases in between. The DNA of the CDR3 is TGTGCCTGTGACACCCGGTACGACACCCGCCTTTCGACGGCACAACTCTTCTTT. This codes for CACDTRYDTRLSTAQLFF.

As for this clone: Since a far larger clone is one base different, this is likely a read error. It is unclear where the CDR3 begins or ends on the DNA, so no DNA is shown, and the CDR3 is as TCRdb lists it. The sample contains more than one DNA sequence encoding this CDR3. No call exists for the J gene, whereas the V gene is TRDV2; the table's D call of TRDD3 was not tested on the DNA. The CDR3 is made up of 15 amino acids, end residues included. In germline, CDR1 is GEAIGNYY, CDR2 EKD. CDR3 residues: CACDLWGIRTDKLIF.

To note about this clone: The mismatch at residue 14 between this DNA's translation and the TCRdb protein of a much larger clone likely reflects a read error; the protein shown is translated from the DNA. The genes are TRDV2 and TRDJ1, with 10 bases aligning to TRDD3. Here the J gene came from matching the DNA to germline, since TCRdb omits it. The germline CDR1 and CDR2 sequences are GEAIGNYY and EKD. CDR3 size: 17 residues. The CDR3 sequence is CACASLTGGSYTDRLIF. CDR3 coding DNA: TGTGCCTGTGCTTCCCTTACTGGGGGATCTTACACCGATAGACTCATCTTT.

As regards this clone: TCRdb pairs this DNA with a much larger clone's protein that differs at residue 15, likely a read error; the protein shown was translated from the DNA. The CDR3 loop reads CACDIVLPTGDTHTGKLIF. DNA of the CDR3: TGTGCCTGTGACATTGTCCTTCCTACCGGGGATACCCACACCGGTAAACTCATCTTT. The J gene is TRDJ1, the V gene TRDV2; TRDD2 is a possible D gene (9 bases). TCRdb does not report a J gene; here it was assigned by matching the DNA to germline references. The germline V gene encodes CDR1 GEAIGNYY and CDR2 EKD. This CDR3 is built from 19 residues.

A remark on this clone: This likely reflects a read error, since a far larger clone is one base away. It is unclear where the CDR3 begins or ends on the DNA, so no DNA is shown, and the CDR3 is as TCRdb lists it. Other DNA sequences in the sample encode the same CDR3. The gene calls are TRDV1 and TRDJ1; the table's D call of TRDD3 was not tested on the DNA. The CDR3 is made up of 19 amino acids, end residues included. Per the germline V gene, CDR1 is TSWWSYY and CDR2 is QGS. The CDR3 region is CALGERVIFRRTGDWELIF.

This clone was found many times. This chain uses TRDV1 with TRDJ1; 10 positions match TRDD3. No J gene was available from TCRdb, and it was assigned here by a germline match of the DNA. Germline V gene sequence: CDR1 TSWWSYY, CDR2 QGS. V lost 1 base to trimming and J lost 0 bases; unmatched junction nucleotides: 38. The CDR3 totals 28 residues. The CDR3 is CALGEPAFLKSGEMVLGDSRFYTDKLIF. The CDR3 DNA follows: TGTGCTCTTGGGGAACCGGCCTTCCTAAAGTCGGGGGAAATGGTACTGGGGGATTCCCGCTTCTACACCGATAAACTCATCTTT.

In this sample, this clone turned up a few times. TCRdb assigns this DNA the protein of a much larger clone, which departs from its translation at residue 18; this likely reflects a read error, and the protein shown comes from translating the DNA. The V gene is TRDV1, the J gene TRDJ1; 10 bases map to TRDD3. The junction had 31 bases not matched to a gene; V was cut back by 0 bases and J by 0 bases. Per the germline V gene, CDR1 is TSWWSYY and CDR2 is QGS. CDR3 length equals 26 residues. The CDR3: CALGELGVKGFSTGGFSRLYTDKLIF. The CDR3 DNA follows: TGTGCTCTTGGGGAACTAGGAGTCAAAGGCTTTTCGACTGGGGGATTCTCACGCCTGTACACCGATAAACTCATCTTT.

This clone has more than one count but fewer than ten. TCRdb's listed protein matches a much larger clone and diverges from this DNA's translation at residue 15, likely through a read error; the protein shown comes from the DNA. TRDV2 is the V gene, and the J gene was not called; TRDD3, the table's D call, lacks a check against the DNA. CDR1 and CDR2 (germline): GEAIGNYY, EKD. This CDR3 spans 16 amino acids. The CDR3 bases are TGTGCCTGTGACACCGTACTGGGGGATAGTCCCGATAAACTCACCTTT. Translation gives CACDTVLGDSPDKLTF.

There are many counts of this clone. This chain's CDR3 is CALGELLPSTGAYRDKLIF. CDR3 coding DNA: TGTGCTCTTGGGGAACTTCTTCCTTCAACTGGTGCGTATCGGGATAAACTCATCTTT. The chain combines TRDV1 with TRDJ1, with D possibly matching TRDD2 (6 bases). Assignment of the J gene here rests on matching the DNA to germline, because TCRdb gives none. CDR3 length equals 19 residues. V dropped 0 bases and J dropped 5 bases, with 25 bases sitting between them. Per the germline V gene, CDR1 is TSWWSYY and CDR2 is QGS.

This clone has ten or more counts. TCRdb assigns this DNA the protein of a much larger clone, which departs from its translation at residue 14; this likely reflects a read error, and the protein shown comes from translating the DNA. With the J gene uncalled, the V gene is TRDV2. Germline loops: CDR1 GEAIGNYY, CDR2 EKD. The CDR3 has 16 amino acids. CDR3 amino acids: CACDQCRPSKPDKPIF. In nucleotides, the CDR3 is TGTGCCTGTGACCAATGCCGCCCCTCCAAGCCCGATAAACCCATCTTT.

To note about this clone: TCRdb assigns this DNA the protein of a much larger clone, which departs from its translation at residue 19; this likely reflects a read error, and the protein shown comes from translating the DNA. The chain uses TRDV3 and TRDJ1; the D gene is possibly TRDD3 (8 bases). From germline, CDR1 is TVYSNPD and CDR2 GDNSRS (reference sequence). The CDR3 covers 20 residues. The CDR3 region is CALFRLPRWGMMADTDKLTF. In nucleotides, the CDR3 is TGTGCCCTATTCCGCCTTCCTCGATGGGGGATGATGGCGGACACCGATAAACTCACCTTT.